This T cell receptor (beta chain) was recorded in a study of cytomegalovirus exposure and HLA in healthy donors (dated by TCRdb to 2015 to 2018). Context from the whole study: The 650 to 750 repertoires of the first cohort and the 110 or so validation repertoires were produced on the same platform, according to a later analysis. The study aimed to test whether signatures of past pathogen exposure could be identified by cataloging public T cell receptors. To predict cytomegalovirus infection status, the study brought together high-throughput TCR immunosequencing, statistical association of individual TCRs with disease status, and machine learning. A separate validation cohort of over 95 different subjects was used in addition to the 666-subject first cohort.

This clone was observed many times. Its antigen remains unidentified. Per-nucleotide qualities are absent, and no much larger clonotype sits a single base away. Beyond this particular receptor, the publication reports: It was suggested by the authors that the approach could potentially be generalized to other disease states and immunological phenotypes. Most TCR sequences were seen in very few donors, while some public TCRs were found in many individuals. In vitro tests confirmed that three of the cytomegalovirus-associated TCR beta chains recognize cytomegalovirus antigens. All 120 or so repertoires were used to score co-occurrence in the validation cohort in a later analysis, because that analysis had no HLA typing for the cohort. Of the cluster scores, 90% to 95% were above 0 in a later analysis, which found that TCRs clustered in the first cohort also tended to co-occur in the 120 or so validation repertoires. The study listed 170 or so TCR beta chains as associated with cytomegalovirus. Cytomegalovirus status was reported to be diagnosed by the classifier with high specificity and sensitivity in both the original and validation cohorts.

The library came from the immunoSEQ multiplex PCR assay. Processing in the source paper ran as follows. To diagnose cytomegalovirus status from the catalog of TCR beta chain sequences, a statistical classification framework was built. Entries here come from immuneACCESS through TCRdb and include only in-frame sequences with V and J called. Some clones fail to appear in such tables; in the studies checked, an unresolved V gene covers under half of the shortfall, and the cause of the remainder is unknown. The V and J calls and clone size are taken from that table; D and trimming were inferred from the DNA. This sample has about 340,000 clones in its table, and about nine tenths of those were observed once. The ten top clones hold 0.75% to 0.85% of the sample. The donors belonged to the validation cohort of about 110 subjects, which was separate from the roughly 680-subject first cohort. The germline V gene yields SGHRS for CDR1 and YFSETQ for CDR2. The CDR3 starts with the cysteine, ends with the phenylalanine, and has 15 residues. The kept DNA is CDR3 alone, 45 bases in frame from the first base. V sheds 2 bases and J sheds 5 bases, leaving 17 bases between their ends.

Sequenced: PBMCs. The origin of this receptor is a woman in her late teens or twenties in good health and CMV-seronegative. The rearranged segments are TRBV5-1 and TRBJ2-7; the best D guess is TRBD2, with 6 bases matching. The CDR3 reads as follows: CASSFGTGDSDEQYF. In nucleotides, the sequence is TGCGCCAGCAGCTTTGGGACGGGAGACTCGGACGAGCAGTACTTC.